This passage covers 13 T cell receptor beta chains from one sample sequenced in a study of CD8+ T cells in alopecia areata. Reverse transcribed after extraction, RNA yielded cDNA as the sequencing template. Assay used: immunoSEQ multiplex PCR; TCRdb lists only in-frame clones, some missing. This table has about 110,000 clones, 55% to 70% appearing once. The specimen sequenced was NKG2D-low CD8+ T cells sorted from blood. The receptors derive from a human donor with alopecia areata.

This clone was found a few times. The chain recombines TRBV7-3 with TRBJ2-5; no definite D call. Trimming removed 1 base at V and 5 bases at J, with 11 bases between. The CDR3 consists of 14 residues. CDR1 is SGHTA and CDR2 is FQGTGA in the germline V gene. This CDR3 reads CASSLNGVLETQYF. DNA for the CDR3: TGTGCCAGCAGCTTAAATGGGGTTCTGGAGACCCAGTACTTC.

This chain connects TRBV27 to TRBJ2-7; D possibly uses TRBD1 or TRBD2 (5 bases each). V lost 8 bases and J 2 bases, leaving 10 bases between the germline ends. The CDR3 extends over 12 amino acids. Germline V lookup: CDR1 MNHEY, CDR2 SMNVEV (reference sequence). The CDR3, as DNA: TGTGCCAGCGGGGACGGAGCCTACGAGCAGTACTTC. It yields the protein CASGDGAYEQYF.

This clone was counted only a few times. The identical CDR3 is also encoded by other nucleotide sequences in the sample. This chain links TRBV7-3 with TRBJ2-1, with a possible D match to TRBD2 (5 bases). CDR1 and CDR2 from the germline V gene are SGHTA and FQGTGA. With 3 bases removed from V and 0 bases from J, the gap between germline ends came to 9 bases. The CDR3 loop spans 15 amino acids. This chain's CDR3 is CASSLSGSSYNEQFF. The DNA of the CDR3 is TGTGCCAGCAGCTTGAGCGGAAGCTCCTACAATGAGCAGTTCTTC.

V and J are TRBV11-2 and TRBJ1-1; the D is unclear. This CDR3 comprises 14 residues. The germline V gene has CDR1 SGHAT and CDR2 FQNNGV. V shed 5 bases and J shed 1 base, with 11 bases lying between them. Written as DNA, the CDR3 is TGTGCCAGCAGCGAGGTGTGGGGGAACACTGAAGCTTTCTTT. This sequence encodes CASSEVWGNTEAFF. Variable domain in full (rest from reference TRBV11-2 and TRBJ1-1): EAGVAQSPRYKIIEKRQSVAFWCNPISGHATLYWYQQILGQGPKLLIQFQNNGVVDDSQLPKDRFSAERLKGVDSTLKIQPAKLEDSAVYLCASSEVWGNTEAFFGQGTRLTVV.

This chain joins TRBV27 and TRBJ1-4; D is unclear. The V end lost 1 base, the J end lost 6 bases, and 6 bases lay between the germline ends. The CDR3 length is 13 residues. Germline V gene sequence: CDR1 MNHEY, CDR2 SMNVEV (reference sequence). CDR3 sequence: CASSLLGDEKLFF. The CDR3 nucleotides read TGTGCCAGCAGTTTATTGGGAGATGAAAAACTGTTTTTT.

This clone came up once. The chain joins TRBV6-6 to TRBJ2-5, with 13 bases that match TRBD2. Looked up from germline, CDR1 is MNHNY and CDR2 is SVGAGI (reference sequence). The CDR3 covers 15 residues. J was trimmed by 6 bases and V by 7 bases; bases with no gene match: 8. The CDR3 nucleotides read TGTGCCAGCATTGGGACTAGCGGGAAATTAAAGACCCAGTACTTC. Encoded protein: CASIGTSGKLKTQYF.

This clone was counted only a few times. The rearrangement links TRBV13 to TRBJ1-5, with D possibly TRBD1 on 5 matching bases. The germline V and J ends were trimmed by 5 bases and 5 bases, with 16 bases remaining between them. This CDR3 contains 15 residues. Germline V gene data show CDR1 as PRHDT and CDR2 as FYEKMQ (reference sequence). CDR3 loop: CASSSRGSPHQPQHF. The CDR3 DNA reads TGTGCCAGCAGCAGCCGGGGCTCACCGCATCAGCCCCAGCATTTT.

This chain connects TRBV5-1 to TRBJ1-5; 8 bases are a match to TRBD1. The junction had 7 bases not matched to a gene; V was cut back by 2 bases and J by 6 bases. The V gene's germline CDR1 is SGHRS and CDR2 YFSETQ. The CDR3 is 15 amino acids. The CDR3 here is CASSLSGTGTQPQHF. The CDR3 nucleotides read TGCGCCAGCAGCTTATCCGGGACAGGTACTCAGCCCCAGCATTTT.

The V gene is TRBV7-9, the J gene TRBJ2-2; no clear D. This CDR3 region has 14 residues. The germline CDR1 and CDR2 sequences are SEHNR and FQNEAQ (reference sequence). The V and J ends lost 8 bases and 0 bases respectively, with 10 bases between them. The CDR3, as DNA: TGTGCCAGCTCCCCAGAGGCGAACACCGGGGAGCTGTTTTTT. Its translation is CASSPEANTGELFF.

The chain links TRBV19 to TRBJ2-1; 7 nucleotides line up with TRBD1. This CDR3 region has 12 residues. Germline CDR1 and CDR2: LNHDA and SQIVND (reference sequence). Trimming removed 10 bases from V and 6 bases from J; junction bases left unmatched: 6. In DNA form, the CDR3 reads TGTGCCATCAGGACAGGACCCAATGAGCAGTTCTTC. Translated, it gives CAIRTGPNEQFF.

V is TRBV20-1 and J is TRBJ2-7; D unclear. Germline V gives CDR1 DFQATT, CDR2 SNEGSKA (reference sequence). V was shortened by 5 bases and J by 5 bases, with 10 bases between the two germline ends. This CDR3 has 11 residues. CDR3 DNA: TGCAGTGCTGCCGAACCCAACGAGCAGTACTTC. Amino acid sequence: CSAAEPNEQYF.

The V gene is TRBV4-1, the J gene TRBJ2-1; D gene ambiguous. This CDR3 has 17 residues. Looked up from germline, CDR1 is MGHRA and CDR2 is YSYEKL. V was cut by 1 base and J by 4 bases, with 17 bases left in between. CDR3 in amino acids: CASSQGGSPRTYNEQFF. CDR3 DNA sequence: TGCGCCAGCAGCCAAGGTGGTTCCCCGAGAACATACAATGAGCAGTTCTTC.

This clone was seen only a few times. This chain uses TRBV2 with TRBJ2-2; 9 bases match TRBD2. Trimming took 8 bases from V and 6 from J; bases not matched to a gene: 4. CDR1 and CDR2 from the germline V gene are SNHLY and FYNNEI. CDR3 size: 13 residues. The CDR3, as DNA: TGTGCCAGCGGGACTAGCTTCGCCGGGGAGCTGTTTTTT. This translates into CASGTSFAGELFF.